Below, one T cell receptor beta chain is given with its context. In TCRdb, the RT-PCR reads were re-called with MiXCR into one record per CDR3 protein. The data hold almost 700,000 distinct CDR3 sequences, with more than 13% observed a single time. CDR1 is DFQATT, CDR2 SNEGSKA, per germline (reference sequence). The CDR3 runs to 12 residues. V was clipped by 3 bases and J by 2 bases, with 5 bases between them. The rearrangement joins TRBV20-1 to TRBJ1-3, with D unclear. This receptor was identified in a female donor in good health, serving as a healthy control. The sequenced sample consisted of memory CD4+ T cells from blood. CDR3 sequence reads: CSASDPGNTIYF. The DNA of the CDR3 is TGCAGTGCTAGCGACCCTGGAAACACCATATATTTT.